This T cell receptor (beta chain) was observed in a study of tumor and adjacent non-tumor tissue in lung cancer. TCRbeta libraries were built with three rounds of nested PCR, modified from ARM-PCR. TCRdb processed the multiplex PCR reads anew with MiXCR; each CDR3 protein has one entry. The sample holds 110,000 or so distinct CDR3 sequences, about 61% seen once. This CDR3 spans 14 amino acids. Per germline, CDR1 DFQATT and CDR2 SNEGSKA (reference sequence). This clonotype was seen just once. Sequence at one end of the junction differs from germline and may be a read error. RNA was extracted from bulk tissue without any cell sorting. More than 3 cm separated this lung sample from the edge of the tumor.

This clonotype was obtained from a man in his sixties with non-small cell lung cancer. The chain is built from TRBV20-1 and TRBJ1-1; TRBD1 matches at 7 bases. Sequenced: distant non-tumor lung tissue. The CDR3 sequence: CGASPRDRNTEAFF. For the CDR3, the DNA is TGCGGTGCTAGCCCCCGGGACAGGAACACTGAAGCTTTCTTT.